The clone carrying this T cell receptor beta chain has just one count. Its matching antigen is unknown. TCRdb's table, derived via immunoSEQ multiplex PCR, lists solely in-frame clones and lacks some. The sample comprises 40,000 to 65,000 clones, more than 65% of which are singletons, and under 20% rests with the top ten. Patients all relapsed after autologous stem cell transplantation, and there was variation in brentuximab vedotin exposure. This entry comes from a study of PD-1 blockade in classical Hodgkin lymphoma. The overall study: Patients were treated with nivolumab at 3 mg/kg, and this was given intravenously every 2 weeks. Findings and caveats of the study: Only CD4+ TCR diversity, not CD8+, had risen significantly by C4D1.

The sample was peripheral blood mononuclear cells (PBMCs), taken at baseline. The clonotype originates from a human donor with classical Hodgkin lymphoma.

The chain's CDR3 is CASSPLPSRVGYGYTF. The CDR3 DNA follows: TGTGCCAGCAGCCCCCTACCCAGCAGGGTGGGCTATGGCTACACCTTC. The V gene is TRBV4-2, the J gene TRBJ1-2; D is possibly TRBD1 (5 bases). The germline gives CDR1 LGHNA, CDR2 YNFKEQ. Trimming shortened V by 4 bases and J by 4 bases, and 19 bases separated the two germline ends. The CDR3 runs to 16 residues.